The source of this T cell receptor (beta chain) is a study of T-cell memory formation after mild COVID-19. About the study: Largely, the TCR clusters proved donor specific. The study's findings and limits: Cross-reactive memory seemingly joined, as some responding clones were found in pre-infection memory.

From the 5' RACE reads, TCRdb called clonotypes with MiXCR, one entry per CDR3 protein. The repertoire holds 250,000 to 300,000 distinct CDR3 sequences, with 15% to 20% as singletons. The CDR3 sequence is 14 residues long. The germline V and J ends were trimmed by 11 bases and 3 bases, with 19 bases remaining between them. Germline V gene lookup returns CDR1 SNHLY and CDR2 FYNNEI. With respect to this clonotype: Its antigen remains unidentified.

This chain uses TRBV2 with TRBJ1-1; TRBD1 is a possible D gene (5 bases). The TCR originated in a man aged 18 to 30 who had mild COVID-19 (a few samples of this study predate the infection). Cell type and time point are not known. The sequencing input was PBMCs or a T cell subset sorted from them (not recorded which). The CDR3 bases are TGTGCCTGCCAATCAATCGGGGCCGACACTGAAGCTTTCTTT. It translates to CACQSIGADTEAFF.